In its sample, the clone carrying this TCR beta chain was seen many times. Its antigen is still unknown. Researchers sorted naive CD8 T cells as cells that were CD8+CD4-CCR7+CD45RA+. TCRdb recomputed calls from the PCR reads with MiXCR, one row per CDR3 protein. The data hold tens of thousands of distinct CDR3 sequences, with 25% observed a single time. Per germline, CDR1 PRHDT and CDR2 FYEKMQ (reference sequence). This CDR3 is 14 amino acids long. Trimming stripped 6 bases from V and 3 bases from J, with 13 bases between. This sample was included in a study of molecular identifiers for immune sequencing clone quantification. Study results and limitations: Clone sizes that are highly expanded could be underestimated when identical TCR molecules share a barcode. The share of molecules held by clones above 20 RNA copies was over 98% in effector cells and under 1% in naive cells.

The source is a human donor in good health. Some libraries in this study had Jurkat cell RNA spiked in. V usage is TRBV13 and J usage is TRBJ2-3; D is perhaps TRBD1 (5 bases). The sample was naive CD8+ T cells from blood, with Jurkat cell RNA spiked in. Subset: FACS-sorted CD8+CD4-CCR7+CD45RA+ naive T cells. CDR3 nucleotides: TGTGCCAGCAGTGGGGCAGGGTTAACAGATACGCAGTATTTT. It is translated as CASSGAGLTDTQYF.